These 17 T cell receptor beta chains were sequenced from one sample in a study of CD8 T cells in Susac syndrome. After extraction with the RNeasy kit, roughly 0.45 to 1 ug of the RNA was reverse transcribed using random hexamers. TCRdb fed the immunoSEQ multiplex PCR reads into MiXCR, producing one record per CDR3 protein. The sample has a few hundred thousand distinct CDR3 sequences, around 96% seen once; the top ten hold 0.095%. Input material: CD4+ T cells from PBMCs. The receptors shown here come from a human donor with multiple sclerosis.

This CDR3 reads CASSIAGIGTGFRYEQYF. The CDR3 bases are TGTGCCAGCAGCATCGCAGGTATCGGGACAGGGTTTAGGTACGAGCAGTACTTC. V usage is TRBV5-4 and J usage is TRBJ2-7; TRBD1 matches at 9 bases. The length of the CDR3 is 18 residues. Germline trimming cut 4 bases from V and 4 bases from J; bases unmatched to any gene: 18. CDR1 SGHNT and CDR2 YYREEE come from the germline V gene (reference sequence). The entire variable domain, with the rest obtained from reference TRBV5-4 and TRBJ2-7, is as follows: ETGVTQSPTHLIKTRGQQVTLRCSSQSGHNTVSWYQQALGQGPQFIFQYYREEENGRGNFPPRFSGLQFPNYSSELNVNALELDDSALYLCASSIAGIGTGFRYEQYFGPGTRLTVT.

The chain is built from TRBV5-1 and TRBJ2-1; 7 nucleotides agree with TRBD2. The V and J ends lost 9 bases and 0 bases, in that order; junction bases with no gene match: 6. Germline V gene sequence: CDR1 SGHRS, CDR2 YFSETQ. The CDR3 is made up of 14 amino acids. The CDR3 spells CATGGGTSYNEQFF. The DNA for the CDR3 is TGCGCCACCGGCGGGGGAACCTCCTACAATGAGCAGTTCTTC.

The CDR3 region has the DNA TGTGCCAGCAGCGAGAACCGAGCGGGACGCACAGATACGCAGTATTTT. It translates to CASSENRAGRTDTQYF. The chain recombines TRBV7-6 with TRBJ2-3; 7 nucleotides match TRBD2. V lost 5 bases and J lost 1; bases outside the gene matches: 9. CDR1 and CDR2 from the germline V gene are SGHVS and FNYEAQ. CDR3 length: 16 residues.

This clonotype showed up just a few times. V gene TRBV12-3 or TRBV12-4 combines with J gene TRBJ1-3; D gene unclear. The CDR3 is 12 residues long. The ends were cut back, 3 bases at V and 1 base at J, with 1 base in the middle. For the CDR3, the DNA is TGTGCCAGCAGTTTTTCTGGAAACACCATATATTTT. Its translation: CASSFSGNTIYF.

This rearrangement joins TRBV11-2 to TRBJ2-1, with D unresolved. The V and J ends lost 5 bases and 5 bases respectively, with 16 bases between them. Germline CDR1 is SGHAT and CDR2 is FQNNGV. The CDR3 covers 15 residues. The DNA of the CDR3 is TGTGCCAGCAGCCCTATCACGGGCCGCCACAATGAGCAGTTCTTC. Translated, it gives CASSPITGRHNEQFF. Full variable domain (rest looked up from reference TRBV11-2 and TRBJ2-1): EAGVAQSPRYKIIEKRQSVAFWCNPISGHATLYWYQQILGQGPKLLIQFQNNGVVDDSQLPKDRFSAERLKGVDSTLKIQPAKLEDSAVYLCASSPITGRHNEQFFGPGTRLTVL.

The gene calls are TRBV28 and TRBJ2-3; TRBD1 is a possible D gene (6 bases). Trimming pared 6 bases from V and 1 base from J, leaving 11 bases between. The CDR3 has 14 amino acids. CDR1 and CDR2 from the germline V gene are MDHEN and SYDVKM. CDR3 protein: CASSRDTGTDTQYF. CDR3 bases: TGTGCCAGCAGCCGGGACACAGGCACAGATACGCAGTATTTT. Supplemented by reference TRBV28 and TRBJ2-3, the full variable domain reads DVKVTQSSRYLVKRTGEKVFLECVQDMDHENMFWYRQDPGLGLRLIYFSYDVKMKEKGDIPEGYSVSREKKERFSLILESASTNQTSMYLCASSRDTGTDTQYFGPGTRLTVL.

The V and J genes are TRBV20-1 and TRBJ1-2, with no clear D. Trimming shortened V by 0 bases and J by 2 bases, and 7 bases separated the two germline ends. CDR1 and CDR2 from the germline V gene are DFQATT and SNEGSKA (reference sequence). The CDR3 sequence is 13 residues long. Written as DNA, the CDR3 is TGCAGTGCTAGAGATTTCGGAAACTATGGCTACACCTTC. Translating it yields CSARDFGNYGYTF.

J is TRBJ1-2 and V is TRBV18; perhaps TRBD1 as D (6 bases). The CDR3 has 13 residues. Trimming took off 6 bases at V and 2 bases at J, with 10 bases between the two ends. CDR1 is KGHSH and CDR2 is LQKENI in the germline V gene. CDR3 sequence: CASSVQGNYGYTF. The CDR3 bases are TGTGCCAGCTCCGTGCAGGGGAACTATGGCTACACCTTC.

The chain employs TRBV12-3 or TRBV12-4 and TRBJ2-5; no clear D. Between the trimmed V and J ends, which lost 6 bases and 4 bases, there was a span of 9 bases. There are 12 residues in the CDR3. The DNA of the CDR3 is TGTGCCAGCAGGTTCCCACCAGAGACCCAGTACTTC. Residues: CASRFPPETQYF.

The gene calls are TRBV18 and TRBJ2-1, with D perhaps assigned TRBD1 or TRBD2 (6 bases each). This CDR3 has 13 amino acids. Trimming left V 2 bases short and J 10 bases short, with 12 bases between. Germline-derived CDR1 and CDR2 are KGHSH and LQKENI. The CDR3 is CASSPNREDEQFF. The CDR3, as DNA: TGTGCCAGCTCACCAAACAGGGAGGACGAGCAGTTCTTC.

The chain combines TRBV5-1 with TRBJ2-7, with 7 bases identical to TRBD2. The CDR3 covers 14 residues. CDR1 SGHRS and CDR2 YFSETQ come from the germline V gene. Trimming took 1 base from V and 6 from J; bases not matched to a gene: 7. The CDR3 region has the DNA TGCGCCAGCAGCTTGAGTGGGAGGGCCGTCGAGCAGTACTTC. Protein product: CASSLSGRAVEQYF.

V and J are TRBV6-5 and TRBJ1-1; the D is unclear. The ends were cut back, 5 bases at V and 2 bases at J, with 12 bases in the middle. Per the germline V gene, CDR1 is MNHEY and CDR2 is SVGAGI. There are 14 residues in the CDR3. The CDR3 is CASSKLRQNTEAFF. The CDR3 DNA is TGTGCCAGCAGTAAGCTCCGGCAAAACACTGAAGCTTTCTTT.

V and J are TRBV9 and TRBJ2-2; TRBD2 matches 13 bases. V trimming: 3 bases; J trimming: 0 bases; junction bases outside the gene matches: 2. Per the germline V gene, CDR1 is SGDLS and CDR2 is YYNGEE. The length of the CDR3 is 17 residues. CDR3 nucleotide sequence: TGTGCCAGCAGCGAGGGACTAGCGGGAACGAACACCGGGGAGCTGTTTTTT. Protein sequence: CASSEGLAGTNTGELFF.

The CDR3 reads CASSQRRRGITDTQYF. CDR3 nucleotides: TGTGCCAGCAGCCAGCGGCGGCGGGGGATCACAGATACGCAGTATTTT. The chain employs TRBV3-1 and TRBJ2-3, with 7 bases fitting TRBD2. CDR3 length: 16 amino acids. Germline V gene data show CDR1 as LGHDT and CDR2 as YNNKEL (reference sequence). After removal of 3 bases from V and 2 bases from J, the junction contained 8 bases not matched to a gene.

This chain joins TRBV20-1 and TRBJ2-1; tentative D call: TRBD2 (5 bases). Germline loops: CDR1 DFQATT, CDR2 SNEGSKA (reference sequence). The CDR3 covers 14 residues. Trimming pared 5 bases from V and 1 base from J, leaving 12 bases between. CDR3 in amino acids: CSALASGSYNEQFF. Here the CDR3 DNA reads TGCAGTGCTCTAGCATCTGGTTCCTACAATGAGCAGTTCTTC.

V and J are TRBV3-1 and TRBJ2-3; TRBD2 agrees at 8 bases. CDR1 is LGHDT and CDR2 is YNNKEL in the germline V gene (reference sequence). The CDR3 is made up of 16 amino acids. Germline trimming cut 4 bases from V and 7 bases from J; bases unmatched to any gene: 13. The CDR3 is CASSRSFGGAINTQYF. The CDR3 DNA is TGTGCCAGCAGCCGGAGCTTCGGGGGGGCCATAAATACGCAGTATTTT.

The CDR3 bases are TGTGCCAGTTCTCCCATCCGGGATTACACCGGGGAGCTGTTTTTT. It yields the protein CASSPIRDYTGELFF. V gene TRBV7-9 combines with J gene TRBJ2-2; D is possibly TRBD2 (5 bases). V lost 9 bases and J 3 bases, leaving 17 bases between the germline ends. Germline V gene lookup returns CDR1 SEHNR and CDR2 FQNEAQ (reference sequence). The CDR3 is made up of 15 amino acids.